This entry lists 3 T cell receptor beta chains sequenced from one sample in a study of shared clonotypes between healthy human individuals. CD8 cells classed as naive were CD45RO-negative and positively selected for CCR7, excluding terminally differentiated effector memory CD45RA+ cells. Generated by immunoSEQ multiplex PCR, the TCRdb table keeps only in-frame clones and is missing some. The sample comprises hundreds of thousands of clones, roughly 98% of which are singletons, and 0.3% rests with the top ten. Sequenced sample: naive CD8+ T cells sorted from blood. All receptors derive from a man aged 25 to 40 in good health.

This sequence joins TRBV27 and TRBJ2-2, with a possible D match to TRBD1 (5 bases). Per the germline V gene, CDR1 is MNHEY and CDR2 is SMNVEV (reference sequence). CDR3 length: 14 residues. V lost 3 bases to trimming and J lost 6 bases, with 11 bases between them. In nucleotides, the CDR3 is TGTGCCAGCAGTTTGGGGCGGACCCCCGGGGAGCTGTTTTTT. Translated, it gives CASSLGRTPGELFF.

V is TRBV30 and J is TRBJ1-4; D possibly corresponds to TRBD1 (5 bases). CDR3 size: 15 residues. Trimming took 1 base from V and 7 from J, leaving 16 bases between them. The germline gives CDR1 GTSNPN, CDR2 SVGIG (reference sequence). The CDR3 bases are TGTGCCTGGAGTGCGTCGGTGGGGCTTGGTGAAAAACTGTTTTTT. Protein sequence: CAWSASVGLGEKLFF.

The V call is TRBV29-1, the J call TRBJ1-5; TRBD1 might be the D (6 bases). CDR1 and CDR2 from the germline V gene are SQVTM and ANQGSEA. Trimming removed 6 bases at V and 1 base at J, with 13 bases between. The CDR3 loop spans 14 amino acids. CDR3 sequence: CSVRSGGSNQPQHF. The CDR3 nucleotides are TGCAGCGTCCGGTCGGGGGGCAGCAATCAGCCCCAGCATTTT.